Below, 10 T cell receptor beta chains from the same sample are listed, as sequenced in a study of shared clonotypes between healthy human individuals. Using immunoSEQ multiplex PCR, the repertoire was profiled, and TCRdb retains in-frame clones only, with some absent. The sample lists about 870,000 clones, around 93% occurring once. Naive CD8 cells lacked CD45RO, underwent positive selection for CCR7 and left out terminally differentiated effector memory CD45RA+ cells. Sequences were obtained from naive CD8+ T cells sorted from blood. The receptors were gathered from a man aged 25-45 years in good health.

V and J are TRBV29-1 and TRBJ2-7, with 8 positions matching TRBD2. Germline values: CDR1 SQVTM, CDR2 ANQGSEA. With V trimmed by 7 bases and J by 4 bases, 12 bases remained unmatched. The CDR3 loop spans 14 amino acids. The CDR3 spells CSACTSGMGYEQYF. The CDR3 coding sequence is TGCAGCGCCTGTACTAGCGGCATGGGGTACGAGCAGTACTTC.

The chain joins TRBV4-2 to TRBJ2-1, with 8 bases lining up with TRBD1. This CDR3 is built from 17 residues. Germline CDR1 reads LGHNA; CDR2 reads YNFKEQ. Trimming at V came to 5 bases and at J to 6 bases, leaving 15 bases not matched to a gene. The CDR3 spells CASSFTGQDGWGNEQFF. The CDR3 bases are TGTGCCAGCAGCTTTACGGGACAGGACGGGTGGGGCAATGAGCAGTTCTTC.

The chain employs TRBV13 and TRBJ2-1; possibly TRBD2 for D (6 bases). Germline V CDR1 and CDR2: PRHDT, FYEKMQ (reference sequence). V lost 4 bases to trimming and J lost 0 bases, with 13 bases between them. The CDR3 sequence is 16 residues long. The CDR3, as DNA: TGTGCCAGCAGCTCAACGACTAGTTCCTCCTACAATGAGCAGTTCTTC. Protein product: CASSSTTSSSYNEQFF.

About this clone: The same CDR3 arises from other DNA sequences in this sample as well. The chain links TRBV4-1 to TRBJ2-7; D gene unclear. This CDR3 is built from 13 residues. The V gene's germline CDR1 is MGHRA and CDR2 YSYEKL. Trimming pared 4 bases from V and 0 bases from J, leaving 7 bases between. CDR3: CASSLGGSYEQYF. The CDR3 DNA reads as TGCGCCAGCAGCCTTGGCGGCTCCTACGAGCAGTACTTC.

The chain couples TRBV7-2 to TRBJ1-1; 12 nucleotides agree with TRBD1. Trimming cost V 3 bases and J 0 bases; bases outside gene matches: 8. In germline, CDR1 is SGHTA, CDR2 FQGNSA. This CDR3 has 18 amino acids. CDR3 sequence reads: CASSFSRDRGLLNTEAFF. The CDR3 nucleotides are TGTGCCAGCAGCTTCTCTCGGGACAGGGGGCTTCTGAACACTGAAGCTTTCTTT.

This chain connects TRBV9 to TRBJ2-2, with D uncertain. Germline V gives CDR1 SGDLS, CDR2 YYNGEE. CDR3 length: 14 amino acids. V lost 7 bases to trimming and J lost 4 bases, with 14 bases between them. CDR3 in amino acids: CASGSGKITGELFF. The CDR3 DNA reads TGTGCCAGCGGGTCAGGCAAAATCACCGGGGAGCTGTTTTTT.

The chain employs TRBV27 and TRBJ2-5; tentative D call: TRBD2 (5 bases). Germline CDR1 MNHEY, CDR2 SMNVEV (reference sequence). The CDR3 is 16 residues long. V dropped 0 bases and J dropped 3 bases, with 14 bases sitting between them. Written as DNA, the CDR3 is TGTGCCAGCAGTTTATCGTACGCAGGAGCGGAAGAGACCCAGTACTTC. Its translation is CASSLSYAGAEETQYF.

The chain couples TRBV11-2 to TRBJ1-1; weak D call: TRBD1 (6 bases). Germline-derived CDR1 and CDR2 are SGHAT and FQNNGV. CDR3 length: 18 amino acids. Trimming cost V 1 base and J 7 bases, with 25 bases left between them. The CDR3 protein is CASSLGFLREQGAGEAFF. For the CDR3, the DNA is TGTGCCAGCAGCTTAGGATTCTTGAGGGAACAGGGCGCCGGTGAAGCTTTCTTT. Complete variable domain (other parts from reference TRBV11-2 and TRBJ1-1): EAGVAQSPRYKIIEKRQSVAFWCNPISGHATLYWYQQILGQGPKLLIQFQNNGVVDDSQLPKDRFSAERLKGVDSTLKIQPAKLEDSAVYLCASSLGFLREQGAGEAFFGQGTRLTVV.

On this clone itself: This CDR3 is also generated by other DNA sequences in the sample. V gene TRBV27 combines with J gene TRBJ2-7, with D possibly TRBD1 on 6 matching bases. V was pared by 5 bases and J by 7 bases, with 15 bases between. This CDR3 comprises 13 residues. Per the germline V gene, CDR1 is MNHEY and CDR2 is SMNVEV (reference sequence). Written as DNA, the CDR3 is TGTGCCAGCAGTCCTGGAGCCGACAGGGAGCAGTACTTC. Amino acid sequence: CASSPGADREQYF.

The chain joins TRBV4-1 to TRBJ2-3; D is unresolved. There are 15 residues in the CDR3. Germline V gene lookup returns CDR1 MGHRA and CDR2 YSYEKL. The V end was cut by 1 base, the J end by 2 bases, with 10 bases between. This CDR3 reads CASSQVAENTDTQYF. The CDR3 DNA reads as TGCGCCAGCAGCCAAGTGGCAGAAAACACAGATACGCAGTATTTT.